The entry below gives a single T cell receptor (beta chain) sequence along with its context. Its target antigen remains unknown. The record has no base qualities; no much larger clone is one base away. This sample was included in a study of blood T cell repertoires in COVID-19 (TCRdb year 2020). About the investigation overall: Collaborator samples came from the United States, Italy and Spain and covered acute and convalescent phases of COVID-19. The material from the prospective study consisted of cDNA or gDNA derived from T cells, B-cell-depleted T cells, or PBMCs. The dataset comprised deeply sampled blood TCRbeta repertoires from subjects exposed to, actively infected with, or recovered from COVID-19. The repertoires were made available in a free public database intended to serve as a resource for research on the immune response to SARS-CoV-2. Samples were obtained from the ongoing ImmuneRACE study (first 160 participants) and from roughly 1,300 subjects provided by 6 global collaborators. The sample metadata nearly always contained a de-identified subject ID, COVID-19 status, age in years and sex. Where available, HLA class I and class II types were obtained from metadata supplied by the sample provider rather than from assay-based typing.

The full study reports these points: How much clinical and demographic metadata was included differed by source and by participant, and the metadata was provided uncurated.

The trim is 7 bases for V and 9 bases for J, with a gap of 13 bases between the germline ends. The CDR3, from cysteine to phenylalanine, totals 12 residues. Only the CDR3 region is kept as DNA, spanning 36 bases read in frame from base 1. The germline V gene provides CDR1 ENHRY and CDR2 SYGVKD. The immunoSEQ Assay, a bias-controlled multiplex PCR, was used to amplify TCRbeta CDR3 regions from genomic DNA. Turning to the authors' computational methods: Within the assay, amplification of reference gene primers was used to estimate how many nucleated cells each sample contained. Sequence reads were collapsed and filtered to measure the absolute abundance of every unique TCRbeta CDR3 rearrangement. Productive Simpson clonality was computed per sample as the square root of Simpson's diversity index over productive rearrangements. TCRdb stores this immuneACCESS table with in-frame sequences only. Part of the clones is absent; in the studies checked, under half of the shortfall reflects unresolved V genes, and no reason is known for the rest. V, J and clone size reflect that table, while D and trimming were determined from the DNA. This sample has a few hundred thousand clones in its table, and around nine tenths of those were observed once. The ten largest clones add up to roughly 4.9% of the sample.

At one collaborating source in Seattle, patients were enrolled during active infection and were followed longitudinally through the course of disease. Collaborating institutions collected whole blood in K2EDTA tubes following their own protocols. For TCRbeta analysis, collaborator samples were shipped as frozen whole blood, as isolated PBMCs, or as DNA extracted from either sample type. The sequence came from a woman in her fifties or sixties with COVID-19, enrolled during active disease. The chain is made from TRBV10-3 and TRBJ2-1, with TRBD2 as a weak D call on 5 bases. Sequenced material: peripheral blood. The DNA reads as follows: TGTGCCATCATGAGCGGAAGCGCTGAGCAGTTCTTC. It translates as CAIMSGSAEQFF.